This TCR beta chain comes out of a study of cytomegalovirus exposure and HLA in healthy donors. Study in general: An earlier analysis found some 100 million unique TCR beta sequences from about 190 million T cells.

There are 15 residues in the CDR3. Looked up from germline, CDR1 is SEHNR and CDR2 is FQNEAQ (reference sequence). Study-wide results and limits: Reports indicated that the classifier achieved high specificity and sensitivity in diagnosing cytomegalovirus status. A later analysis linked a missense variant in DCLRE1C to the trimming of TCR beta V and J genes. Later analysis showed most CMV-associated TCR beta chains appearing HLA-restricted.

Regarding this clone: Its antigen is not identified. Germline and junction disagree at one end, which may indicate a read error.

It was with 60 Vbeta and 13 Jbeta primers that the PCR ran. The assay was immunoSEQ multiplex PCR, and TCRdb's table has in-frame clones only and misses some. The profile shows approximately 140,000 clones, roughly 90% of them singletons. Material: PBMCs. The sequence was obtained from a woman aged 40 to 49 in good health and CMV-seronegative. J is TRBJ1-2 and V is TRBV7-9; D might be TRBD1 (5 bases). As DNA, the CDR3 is TGTTCCAGCACCGTCGACTTGGGGGGGTCAGAAGGCTACACCTTC. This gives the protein CSSTVDLGGSEGYTF.